Shown below are 8 T cell receptor beta chains from a single sample sequenced in a study of T cells in Graves' hyperthyroidism and ophthalmopathy. Authors of the study amplified TCR beta CDR3 regions from RNA transcripts. HTBI primers were used for first-round RT-PCR of the TCR CDR3. From the multiplex PCR reads, TCRdb called clonotypes with MiXCR, one entry per CDR3 protein. The sample holds roughly 700,000 distinct CDR3 sequences, around 16% seen once. Material for sequencing was blood. These receptors all come from a man aged 45-60 years with Graves' hyperthyroidism.

This clonotype was observed a few times. The rearrangement links TRBV12-3 or TRBV12-4 to TRBJ2-1, with TRBD2 identical over 11 bases. The CDR3 has 17 amino acids. Trimming at V came to 6 bases and at J to 0 bases, leaving 7 bases not matched to a gene. The CDR3 region is CASRPTTSGGSYNEQFF. The CDR3 nucleotides read TGTGCCAGCAGACCAACAACTAGCGGGGGCTCCTACAATGAGCAGTTCTTC.

This clonotype was detected only a few times. V gene TRBV7-9 combines with J gene TRBJ2-5; the D is unclear. Germline lookup yields CDR1 SEHNR and CDR2 FQNEAQ (reference sequence). V lost 2 bases to trimming and J lost 5 bases, with 12 bases between them. This CDR3 comprises 14 residues. DNA of the CDR3: TGTGCCAGCAGCTTATCTTCCCCTGCGGAGACCCAGTACTTC. This sequence encodes CASSLSSPAETQYF.

In this sample, this clonotype turned up many times. V is TRBV27 and J is TRBJ1-5, with D possibly matching TRBD1 (5 bases). This CDR3 region has 13 residues. Germline CDR1 and CDR2: MNHEY and SMNVEV (reference sequence). Trimming left V 5 bases short and J 2 bases short, with 7 bases between. The CDR3 protein is CASSAGRNQPQHF. The CDR3 DNA reads as TGTGCCAGCAGTGCGGGACGCAATCAGCCCCAGCATTTT.

This sequence joins TRBV20-1 and TRBJ1-1; 9 bases line up with TRBD1. CDR1 and CDR2 from the germline V gene are DFQATT and SNEGSKA (reference sequence). The CDR3 has 16 amino acids. J was trimmed by 0 bases and V by 3 bases; bases with no gene match: 8. The CDR3 DNA sequence: TGCAGTGCTAGGAAGGGGGGGACAGGGATGAACACTGAAGCTTTCTTT. It yields the protein CSARKGGTGMNTEAFF.

The chain employs TRBV6-1 and TRBJ1-1; D may be TRBD1 (5 bases). Germline loops: CDR1 MNHNS, CDR2 SASEGT. The CDR3 length is 12 residues. Trimming cost V 5 bases and J 8 bases, with 12 bases left between them. CDR3 bases: TGTGCCAGCAGTCCACGACAGAGCGAAGCTTTCTTT. This translates into CASSPRQSEAFF.

This clonotype was seen ten or more times. The rearrangement links TRBV15 to TRBJ1-2; D is uncertain. The length of the CDR3 is 16 residues. Per germline, CDR1 LNHNV and CDR2 YYDKDF (reference sequence). The germline V and J ends were trimmed by 1 base and 0 bases, with 12 bases remaining between them. The CDR3 sequence: CATSRAGGGSNYGYTF. The CDR3 region has the DNA TGTGCCACCAGCAGAGCGGGAGGAGGGTCTAACTATGGCTACACCTTC. The complete variable domain, with remaining parts taken from reference TRBV15 and TRBJ1-2, reads DAMVIQNPRYQVTQFGKPVTLSCSQTLNHNVMYWYQQKSSQAPKLLFHYYDKDFNNEADTPDNFQSRRPNTSFCFLDIRSPGLGDTAMYLCATSRAGGGSNYGYTFGSGTRLTVV.

V usage is TRBV6-1 and J usage is TRBJ2-2, with no clear D. The CDR3 covers 12 residues. From germline, CDR1 is MNHNS and CDR2 SASEGT. Deletions cut 3 bases from V and 5 bases from J, with 4 bases between. The CDR3 nucleotides read TGTGCCAGCAGTGATCGTACCGGGGAGCTGTTTTTT. As protein: CASSDRTGELFF.

There are many counts of this clonotype. One end of the junction varies from germline; a read error may be responsible. The gene calls are TRBV6-1 and TRBJ2-3; no definite D call. CDR1 is MNHNS, CDR2 SASEGT, per germline. This CDR3 contains 14 residues. The CDR3 spells CASSDGLRTDTQYF. The DNA for the CDR3 is TGTGCCAGTAGTGACGGGTTACGCACAGATACGCAGTATTTT.